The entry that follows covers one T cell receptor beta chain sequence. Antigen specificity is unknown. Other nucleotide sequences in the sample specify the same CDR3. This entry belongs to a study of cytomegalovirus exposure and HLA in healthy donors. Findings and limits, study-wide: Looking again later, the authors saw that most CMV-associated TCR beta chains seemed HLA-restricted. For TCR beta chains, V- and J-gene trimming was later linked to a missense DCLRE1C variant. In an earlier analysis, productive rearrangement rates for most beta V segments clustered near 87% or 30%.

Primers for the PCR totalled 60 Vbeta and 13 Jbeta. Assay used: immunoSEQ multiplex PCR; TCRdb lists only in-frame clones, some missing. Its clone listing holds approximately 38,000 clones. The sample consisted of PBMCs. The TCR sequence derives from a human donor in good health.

The CDR3 DNA is TGTGCCAGCAGCGCGGCAAGATCGCAAGAGACCCAGTACTTC. This translates into CASSAARSQETQYF. This chain links TRBV5-6 with TRBJ2-5, with D hard to call. Germline CDR1 reads SGHDT; CDR2 reads YYEEEE. V was trimmed by 4 bases and J by 2 bases, leaving 12 bases between them. The CDR3 sequence is 14 residues long.